These T cell receptor beta chains were read from a single sample in a study of CD8 T cells in Susac syndrome. A single record per CDR3 protein comes from TCRdb applying MiXCR to the immunoSEQ multiplex PCR reads. The sample consists of approximately 65,000 distinct CDR3 sequences, roughly 92% of them appearing once. The sequenced material came from CD8+ T cells from PBMCs. These TCRs come from a human donor in good health. Each CDR3 is given with its conserved first and last residue. The D gene is left open where the match is weak. Size values are once, few and many counts, or a class for expanded clones, and some rows have none.

-	TRBV10-3	TRBJ2-3	TRBD1	TGTGCCATCAGTGAGCGGACAGGGGGTGACACAGATACGCAGTATTTT	CAISERTGGDTDTQYF
-	TRBV5-1	TRBJ2-7	TRBD1	TGCGCCAGCAGCTTGGAAGGACAGGGGTACGAGCAGTACTTC	CASSLEGQGYEQYF
-	TRBV2	TRBJ2-7	-	TGTGCCAGCGAAAGTCTACTCTCAGCCGAGCAGTACTTC	CASESLLSAEQYF
few	TRBV3-1	TRBJ2-7	-	TGTGCCAGCAGCCAGGTCAGGGGCTCCCCCTACGAGCAGTACTTC	CASSQVRGSPYEQYF
-	TRBV12-3/TRBV12-4	TRBJ1-2	-	TGTGCCAGCAGCCCCCAGACCCCTTCTAACTATGGCTACACCTTC	CASSPQTPSNYGYTF
-	TRBV29-1	TRBJ2-7	-	TGCAGCGTACTATGGCAGGACTCCTACGAGCAGTACTTC	CSVLWQDSYEQYF
-	TRBV28	TRBJ2-5	-	TGTGCCAGCAGTTTAGACGGAGAAGCGACTAAAGAGACCCAGTACTTC	CASSLDGEATKETQYF
few	TRBV6-1	TRBJ1-6	-	TGTGCCAGCAAAGAAGGTAATTCACCCCTCCACTTT	CASKEGNSPLHF
-	TRBV27	TRBJ1-4	-	TGTGCCAGCAGTACCGGGCCCGAGGACGAAAAACTGTTTTTT	CASSTGPEDEKLFF
-	TRBV10-3	TRBJ1-5	TRBD1	TGTGCCGCCGGGACAGACGATAGCAATCAGCCCCAGCATTTT	CAAGTDDSNQPQHF
-	TRBV13	TRBJ2-7	-	TGTGCCAGCAGCTTTGTCAGCTCCTACGAGCAGTACTTC	CASSFVSSYEQYF
-	TRBV9	TRBJ1-2	TRBD1	TGTGCCAGCAGCCCCCCCACGACAGGGGGCTATGGCTACACCTTC	CASSPPTTGGYGYTF
once	TRBV7-3	TRBJ2-1	TRBD2	TGTGCCAGCAGCTTTAGCGGGGGGGCCAATGAGCAGTTCTTC	CASSFSGGANEQFF
-	TRBV6-5	TRBJ1-1	TRBD1	TGTGCCAGCAGCGTACAGGGGGCCGGGGCCGCTGAAGCTTTCTTT	CASSVQGAGAAEAFF
-	TRBV9	TRBJ2-2	-	TGTGCCAGCAGCGGAGGCACCGGGGAGCTGTTTTTT	CASSGGTGELFF
-	TRBV2	TRBJ2-1	-	TGTGCCAGCAATGGACAGCCTTCCTACAATGAGCAGTTCTTC	CASNGQPSYNEQFF
-	TRBV29-1	TRBJ1-2	-	TGCAGCGTTGAACTAGGGGTCAACTATGGCTACACCTTC	CSVELGVNYGYTF
-	TRBV7-2	TRBJ2-5	-	TGTGCCAGCAGCCCCGTCGACAGGTACCAAGAGACCCAGTACTTC	CASSPVDRYQETQYF
-	TRBV12-3/TRBV12-4	TRBJ2-7	TRBD1	TGTGCCAGCAGCCCCGGGACAGTTCGGGAGTACTTC	CASSPGTVREYF
-	TRBV5-5	TRBJ2-1	TRBD2	TGTGCCAGCAGCGTGACTAGCGCTAATGAGCAGTTCTTC	CASSVTSANEQFF
-	TRBV6-5	TRBJ1-1	-	TGTGCCAGCAGTTACTCGAACAGCGTGAACACTGAAGCTTTCTTT	CASSYSNSVNTEAFF
-	TRBV2	TRBJ2-7	TRBD1	TGTGCCAGCAGCGTTCCAGGGGGAACCTACGAGCAGTACTTC	CASSVPGGTYEQYF
few	TRBV29-1	TRBJ1-2	-	TGCAGCGGAAGGTTGGGAGGGGACTATGGCTACACCTTC	CSGRLGGDYGYTF
-	TRBV7-9	TRBJ2-1	-	TGTGCCAGCAGCAGCCGGGACAAACCTGCGGATGAGCAGTTCTTC	CASSSRDKPADEQFF
-	TRBV19	TRBJ2-1	-	TGTGCCAGTAGTACCTACCCGGGGGATGAGCAGTTCTTC	CASSTYPGDEQFF
-	TRBV19	TRBJ1-1	TRBD1	TGTGCCAGTACCGCACCTCAGACAGGGGCCACTGAAGCTTTCTTT	CASTAPQTGATEAFF
-	TRBV19	TRBJ2-7	TRBD1	TGTGCCAGTAGTACAGGGGGCGAGCAGTACTTC	CASSTGGEQYF
-	TRBV19	TRBJ2-2	-	TGTGCCAGTAGTATCTACCCCCTCGCCGGGGAGCTGTTTTTT	CASSIYPLAGELFF
-	TRBV30	TRBJ2-2	-	TGTGCCTGGAGTGTAGGCAGGGTGAACACCGGGGAGCTGTTTTTT	CAWSVGRVNTGELFF
-	TRBV10-1	TRBJ2-4	-	TGCGCCAGCAGTCGGGACGGGGAAACAAAAAACATTCAGTACTTC	CASSRDGETKNIQYF
-	TRBV28	TRBJ2-3	-	TGTGCCAGCAGCACTCCCAGGAGGGGGATCGGGAGCACAGATACGCAGTATTTT	CASSTPRRGIGSTDTQYF
once	TRBV20-1	TRBJ1-4	TRBD1	TGCAGTGCTAGGGCAGGACAGGGAACTAATGAAAAACTGTTTTTT	CSARAGQGTNEKLFF
-	TRBV12-5	TRBJ2-1	-	TGTGCTAGTGAGACAGGGAACCGGGAGGGTGAGCAGTTCTTC	CASETGNREGEQFF
-	TRBV10-3	TRBJ2-1	-	TGTGCCGTGCTCCGGACGGACTACAATGAGCAGTTCTTC	CAVLRTDYNEQFF
few	TRBV27	TRBJ2-7	TRBD1	TGTGCCAGCAGTTTTGACAGGGTGTACGAGCAGTACTTC	CASSFDRVYEQYF
-	TRBV27	TRBJ2-3	TRBD2	TGTGCCACCGCGGAGGGCGGGGGGGCCCAAGATACGCAGTATTTT	CATAEGGGAQDTQYF
-	TRBV12-3/TRBV12-4	TRBJ1-2	TRBD1	TGTGCCAGCAGTTCCTGGGACAGGTTGGGTGGCTACACCTTC	CASSSWDRLGGYTF
-	TRBV7-2	TRBJ2-6	-	TGTGCCAGCAGCCTATCTAGAGTGGGTGCACCCATGGACTCTGGGGCCAACGTCCTGACTTTC	CASSLSRVGAPMDSGANVLTF
once	TRBV14	TRBJ1-2	-	TGTGCCAGCAGCCCGCCGGACGGGATGAGAGGCTATGGCTACACCTTC	CASSPPDGMRGYGYTF
-	TRBV5-1	TRBJ2-5	TRBD1	TGCGCCAGCAGCACCTGGACAGGGAGGGAGACCCAGTACTTC	CASSTWTGRETQYF
-	TRBV7-9	TRBJ2-1	TRBD2	TGTGCCAGCAGCTTCCCGACTAGCGGGGCATTCTACAATGAGCAGTTCTTC	CASSFPTSGAFYNEQFF
-	TRBV20-1	TRBJ2-1	-	TGCAGGGCTAGCCACTTATCGAGCTCCTACAATGAGCAGTTCTTC	CRASHLSSSYNEQFF
-	TRBV27	TRBJ1-1	TRBD1	TGTGCCAGCTGCGACAGGGCTAACACTGAAGCTTTCTTT	CASCDRANTEAFF
-	TRBV6-1	TRBJ2-7	TRBD1	TGTGCCAGCATCCAAGGACAGGGGGGCTACGAGCAGTACTTC	CASIQGQGGYEQYF
-	TRBV3-1	TRBJ2-3	-	TGTGCCAGCAGCCAGGACAGACCTAGCACAGATACGCAGTATTTT	CASSQDRPSTDTQYF
-	TRBV5-6	TRBJ1-3	-	TGTGCCAGCAGCTTGGCGGCAGGGACTGGAAACACCATATATTTT	CASSLAAGTGNTIYF
-	TRBV20-1	TRBJ2-1	-	TGCAGTGCTAGAGATCTAGCCGTGGGGCCTGAGCAGTTCTTC	CSARDLAVGPEQFF